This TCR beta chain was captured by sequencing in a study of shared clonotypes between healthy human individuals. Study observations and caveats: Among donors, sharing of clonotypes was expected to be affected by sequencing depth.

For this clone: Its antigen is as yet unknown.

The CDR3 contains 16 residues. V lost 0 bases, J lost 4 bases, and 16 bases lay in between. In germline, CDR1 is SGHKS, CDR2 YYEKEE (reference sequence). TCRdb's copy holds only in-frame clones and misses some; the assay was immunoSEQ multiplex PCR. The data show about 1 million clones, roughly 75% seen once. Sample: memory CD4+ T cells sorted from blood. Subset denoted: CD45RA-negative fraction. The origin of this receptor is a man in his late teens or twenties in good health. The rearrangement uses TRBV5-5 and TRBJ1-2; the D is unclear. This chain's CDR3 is CASSLDVSVRFYGYTF. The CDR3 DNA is TGTGCCAGCAGCTTGGACGTCAGTGTGAGATTCTATGGCTACACCTTC.